This T cell receptor (beta chain) comes out of a study of T cells in Graves' hyperthyroidism and ophthalmopathy. For the study at large: It was at initial diagnosis, before any treatment, that peripheral blood was collected.

Whole-study findings and limits: Most clonotypes expanded in thyroid above 0.001 were likewise present in blood.

In this sample, this clonotype turned up many times. The antigen remains undetermined. Amplification of TCR beta CDR3 regions used RNA as the template. Researchers ran a first-round RT-PCR on the TCR CDR3 using the HTBI primer set. TCRdb ran MiXCR on the multiplex PCR reads and lists one entry per CDR3 protein. The data hold around 350,000 distinct CDR3 sequences, with 20% to 30% observed a single time. Patients counted as stable if ophthalmopathy did not develop within 18 months. In making diagnoses, clinical symptoms, serum thyroxine and TRAb, thyroid ultrasound and orbital computed tomography were all used. Deletions cut 3 bases from V and 5 bases from J, with 13 bases between. The CDR3 sequence is 14 residues long. Germline CDR1 and CDR2: MDHEN and SYDVKM.

This sequence joins TRBV28 and TRBJ2-5; weak D call: TRBD2 (6 bases). Sequenced: blood. The origin of this receptor is a man aged 50 to 60 with Graves' hyperthyroidism. This CDR3 reads CASSLGGVGETQYF. The CDR3, as DNA: TGTGCCAGCAGTTTGGGGGGAGTAGGGGAGACCCAGTACTTC.